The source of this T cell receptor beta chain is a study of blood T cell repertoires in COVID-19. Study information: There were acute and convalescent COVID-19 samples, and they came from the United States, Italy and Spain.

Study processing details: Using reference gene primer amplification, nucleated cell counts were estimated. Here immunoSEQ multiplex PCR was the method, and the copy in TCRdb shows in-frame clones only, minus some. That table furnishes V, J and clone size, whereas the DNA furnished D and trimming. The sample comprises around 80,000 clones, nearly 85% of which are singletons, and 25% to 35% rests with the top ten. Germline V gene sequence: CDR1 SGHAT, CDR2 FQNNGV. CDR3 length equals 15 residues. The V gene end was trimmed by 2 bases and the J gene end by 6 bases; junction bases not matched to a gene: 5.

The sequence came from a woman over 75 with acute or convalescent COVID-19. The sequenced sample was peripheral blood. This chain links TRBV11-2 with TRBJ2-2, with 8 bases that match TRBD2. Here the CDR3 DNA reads TGTGCCAGCAGCTTAAGCGGGAGTGGCGCCGGGGAGCTGTTTTTT. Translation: CASSLSGSGAGELFF. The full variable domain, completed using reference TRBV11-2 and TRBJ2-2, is EAGVAQSPRYKIIEKRQSVAFWCNPISGHATLYWYQQILGQGPKLLIQFQNNGVVDDSQLPKDRFSAERLKGVDSTLKIQPAKLEDSAVYLCASSLSGSGAGELFFGEGSRLTVL.